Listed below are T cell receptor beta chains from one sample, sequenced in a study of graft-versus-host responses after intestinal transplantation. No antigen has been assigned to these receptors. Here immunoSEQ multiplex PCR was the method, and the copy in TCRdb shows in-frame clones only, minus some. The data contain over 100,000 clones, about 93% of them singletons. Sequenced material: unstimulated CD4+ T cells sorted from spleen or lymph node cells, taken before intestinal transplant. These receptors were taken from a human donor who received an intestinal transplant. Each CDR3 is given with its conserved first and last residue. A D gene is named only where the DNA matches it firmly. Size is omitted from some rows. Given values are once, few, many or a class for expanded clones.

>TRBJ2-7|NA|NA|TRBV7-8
CASRPNRLEGTYEQYF
TGTGCCAGCAGACCGAACCGTCTCGAGGGGACATACGAGCAGTACTTC
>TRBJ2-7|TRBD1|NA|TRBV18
CASSAGQGSSYEQYF
TGTGCCAGCTCAGCCGGACAGGGGAGCTCCTACGAGCAGTACTTC
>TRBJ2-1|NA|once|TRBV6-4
CASSGIRGREQFF
TGTGCCAGCAGTGGCATTCGGGGACGGGAGCAGTTCTTC
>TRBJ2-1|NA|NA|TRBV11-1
CASSLALGNYYNEQFF
TGTGCCAGCAGCTTAGCGCTCGGGAACTATTACAATGAGCAGTTCTTC
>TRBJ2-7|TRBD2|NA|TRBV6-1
CASSRLAGYEQYF
TGTGCCAGCAGCCGACTAGCGGGCTACGAGCAGTACTTC
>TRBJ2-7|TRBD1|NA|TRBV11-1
CASSLVRGTAHF
TGTGCCAGCAGCTTAGTTCGTGGGACAGCACACTTC
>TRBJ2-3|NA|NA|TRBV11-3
CASSFGTSLTDTQYF
TGTGCCAGCAGCTTCGGGACTTCCCTCACAGATACGCAGTATTTT
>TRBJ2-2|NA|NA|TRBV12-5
CASGPDGGSTGELFF
TGTGCTAGTGGTCCCGACGGGGGTTCCACCGGGGAGCTGTTTTTT
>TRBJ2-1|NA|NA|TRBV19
CASTNQGSGLQSEQFF
TGTGCCAGTACCAACCAGGGATCCGGATTGCAGAGTGAGCAGTTCTTC
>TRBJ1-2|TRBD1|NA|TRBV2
CASSTRQGNYGYTF
TGTGCCAGCAGTACTAGACAGGGCAACTATGGCTACACCTTC
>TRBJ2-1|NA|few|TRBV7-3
CASSARSNEQFF
TGTGCCAGCAGCGCCCGAAGCAATGAGCAGTTCTTC
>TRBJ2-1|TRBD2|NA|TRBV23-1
CASTHPKLAGVVDEQFF
TGCGCCAGCACCCACCCGAAACTAGCGGGAGTTGTCGATGAGCAGTTCTTC
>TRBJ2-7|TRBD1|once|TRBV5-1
CASSERQGTKYF
TGCGCCAGCAGCGAAAGACAGGGGACGAAGTACTTC